A selection of T cell receptor beta chains follows, all from one sample in a study of cytomegalovirus exposure and HLA in healthy donors. Assay used: immunoSEQ multiplex PCR; TCRdb lists only in-frame clones, some missing. The sample consists of over 95,000 clones, about 76% of them appearing once. Sequenced sample: PBMCs. The receptors originated from a middle-aged woman in good health and CMV-seropositive. The CDR3 runs from the conserved cysteine through the conserved F or W. The order of the fields is CDR3 DNA, CDR3 protein, clone size, D gene, J gene, V gene. D genes are given only for firm matches. Size is omitted from some rows. Given values are once, few, many or a class for expanded clones.

DNA: TGTGCCAGCAGCCAAAGTCTGAGAGAGCAGTTCTTC
CDR3: CASSQSLREQFF
size: NA
D: NA
J: TRBJ2-1
V: TRBV4-2

DNA: TGTGCCAGCACTTTTATTGGGGGGGGCACTGAAGCTTTCTTT
CDR3: CASTFIGGGTEAFF
size: NA
D: NA
J: TRBJ1-1
V: TRBV6-5

DNA: TGTGCCAGCGACCGAGGGTTATATGAGCAGTTCTTC
CDR3: CASDRGLYEQFF
size: NA
D: NA
J: TRBJ2-1
V: TRBV6-1

DNA: TGTGCCAGTAGTATAGACTACCCGAACACCGGGGAGCTGTTTTTT
CDR3: CASSIDYPNTGELFF
size: NA
D: NA
J: TRBJ2-2
V: TRBV19

DNA: TGCGCCAGCAGCTTGATAATCGCTAGGGGCTACGAGCAGTACTTC
CDR3: CASSLIIARGYEQYF
size: NA
D: NA
J: TRBJ2-7
V: TRBV5-1

DNA: TGTGCCAGCAGTGAGTTGACAGGGCCTAACTATGGCTACACCTTC
CDR3: CASSELTGPNYGYTF
size: NA
D: TRBD1
J: TRBJ1-2
V: TRBV6-1

DNA: TGCAGCGTTGCTCTTTATGGCTACACCTTC
CDR3: CSVALYGYTF
size: NA
D: NA
J: TRBJ1-2
V: TRBV29-1

DNA: TGCGCCAGCAGCTTCGCCCTGGAGACTGAAGCTTTCTTT
CDR3: CASSFALETEAFF
size: NA
D: NA
J: TRBJ1-1
V: TRBV5-1

DNA: TGTGCCAGCAGTGAACAACTGAAAACAGCCGTAGCTTTCTTT
CDR3: CASSEQLKTAVAFF
size: NA
D: NA
J: TRBJ1-1
V: TRBV6-5

DNA: TGTGCCAGCAGCTTAGCGGGACAGAACTATGGCTACACCTTC
CDR3: CASSLAGQNYGYTF
size: NA
D: TRBD1
J: TRBJ1-2
V: TRBV7-9

DNA: TGTGCCAGCAGTTTAGGTGGGACAGGTCAAGAGACCCAGTACTTC
CDR3: CASSLGGTGQETQYF
size: NA
D: TRBD1
J: TRBJ2-5
V: TRBV27

DNA: TGTTCCAGCAGCTTTGGAGACTATGGCTACACCTTC
CDR3: CSSSFGDYGYTF
size: NA
D: NA
J: TRBJ1-2
V: TRBV7-9

DNA: TGTGCCAGCAGCTTCGGGACAGGGGATCAGCCCCAGCATTTT
CDR3: CASSFGTGDQPQHF
size: NA
D: TRBD1
J: TRBJ1-5
V: TRBV5-6

DNA: TGCGCCAGCAGCTTCGGGACAGGGAGTGGCTATGGCTACACCTTC
CDR3: CASSFGTGSGYGYTF
size: NA
D: TRBD1
J: TRBJ1-2
V: TRBV5-1

DNA: TGCGCCAGCTCAGGGACAGGGGGCTCTGGAAACACCATATATTTT
CDR3: CASSGTGGSGNTIYF
size: NA
D: TRBD1
J: TRBJ1-3
V: TRBV10-2

DNA: TGTGCCAGCACTGAGACAGGGCCGAACACTGAAGCTTTCTTT
CDR3: CASTETGPNTEAFF
size: few
D: TRBD1
J: TRBJ1-1
V: TRBV6-5

DNA: TGTGCCAGCGAACCATTTCTTTATCCAGGGGAAAACACTGAAGCTTTCTTT
CDR3: CASEPFLYPGENTEAFF
size: few
D: NA
J: TRBJ1-1
V: TRBV5-4

DNA: TGCAGCGCCTTATTGGCGCGGGGGAGACCTTCTACGCAGTATTTT
CDR3: CSALLARGRPSTQYF
size: NA
D: TRBD2
J: TRBJ2-3
V: TRBV29-1

DNA: TGTGCCAGCAGGGCGGGATTAACCTACGAGCAGTACTTC
CDR3: CASRAGLTYEQYF
size: NA
D: NA
J: TRBJ2-7
V: TRBV6-1

DNA: TGCGCCAGCAGCCCCCGGACAGATTACGAGCAGTACTTC
CDR3: CASSPRTDYEQYF
size: NA
D: NA
J: TRBJ2-7
V: TRBV4-1

DNA: TGTGCCTGGAGCTCCGGGACAGCTATTGGAAACACCATATATTTT
CDR3: CAWSSGTAIGNTIYF
size: NA
D: TRBD1
J: TRBJ1-3
V: TRBV30

DNA: TGCGCCAGCAGCCAAAGGGAAGTAGGGGCAGAAGCTTTCTTT
CDR3: CASSQREVGAEAFF
size: NA
D: NA
J: TRBJ1-1
V: TRBV4-1

DNA: TGTGCCAGCAGTTTAGGATGGGGAAGGGAGAATGAAGCTTTCTTT
CDR3: CASSLGWGRENEAFF
size: NA
D: NA
J: TRBJ1-1
V: TRBV27

DNA: TGTGCCTGGAATGCGGGCGTAAGGGGAAACACCATATATTTT
CDR3: CAWNAGVRGNTIYF
size: few
D: NA
J: TRBJ1-3
V: TRBV30

DNA: TGTGCCAGCAGCCTTGACAGTGCTCTTTATGGCTACACCTTC
CDR3: CASSLDSALYGYTF
size: NA
D: NA
J: TRBJ1-2
V: TRBV5-6

DNA: TGCAGCGTTGGGGCGACAGTTTTCTCCTACGAGCAGTACTTC
CDR3: CSVGATVFSYEQYF
size: few
D: NA
J: TRBJ2-7
V: TRBV29-1

DNA: TGTGCCAGCAGTTACTCCCCGTTTACAGCCTACGAGCAGTACTTC
CDR3: CASSYSPFTAYEQYF
size: NA
D: NA
J: TRBJ2-7
V: TRBV6-5

DNA: TGCAGCGTCGATAGTGGAGCCTACGAGCAGTACTTC
CDR3: CSVDSGAYEQYF
size: NA
D: NA
J: TRBJ2-7
V: TRBV29-1

DNA: TGTGCCAGCAGCACGGACAGGGTTAGTGAGCAGTTCTTC
CDR3: CASSTDRVSEQFF
size: NA
D: TRBD1
J: TRBJ2-1
V: TRBV11-2

DNA: TGTGCCTGGAGTGTACTAGGGGGGGGAGGGTATGGCTACACCTTC
CDR3: CAWSVLGGGGYGYTF
size: few
D: NA
J: TRBJ1-2
V: TRBV30

DNA: TGCGCCAGCGATTTCTTAGGACAGGGAGGAACTGAAGCTTTCTTT
CDR3: CASDFLGQGGTEAFF
size: NA
D: TRBD1
J: TRBJ1-1
V: TRBV5-1

DNA: TGCGCCAGCAGTGAGGGGGGGGGCGGTGGCTACACCTTC
CDR3: CASSEGGGGGYTF
size: NA
D: NA
J: TRBJ1-2
V: TRBV10-2

DNA: TGTGCCAGCAGCCCCGCCCCCGAGTTCACTGAAGCTTTCTTT
CDR3: CASSPAPEFTEAFF
size: few
D: NA
J: TRBJ1-1
V: TRBV13

DNA: TGTGCCTGGAGTTGGGGGCGTACTGAAGCTTTCTTT
CDR3: CAWSWGRTEAFF
size: NA
D: NA
J: TRBJ1-1
V: TRBV30

DNA: TGTGCCAGCAGTGAAGCCGGGGGGTCCTACAATGAGCAGTTCTTC
CDR3: CASSEAGGSYNEQFF
size: NA
D: TRBD2
J: TRBJ2-1
V: TRBV6-1

DNA: TGTGCCAGCAGCCCCCGGTGGGTTGCTAGCGGGGGGTCAGGGGGCACAGATACGCAGTATTTT
CDR3: CASSPRWVASGGSGGTDTQYF
size: NA
D: TRBD2
J: TRBJ2-3
V: TRBV4-2

DNA: TGTGCCAGCACCCTCAACAGTTATAATTCACCCCTCCACTTT
CDR3: CASTLNSYNSPLHF
size: NA
D: NA
J: TRBJ1-6
V: TRBV7-2

DNA: TGTGCCAGCAGCTGGCGGGGTTCGAACACTGAAGCTTTCTTT
CDR3: CASSWRGSNTEAFF
size: NA
D: NA
J: TRBJ1-1
V: TRBV7-9

DNA: TGTGCCAGCAGTCCCGGGACATATGGGACCCAGTACTTC
CDR3: CASSPGTYGTQYF
size: NA
D: NA
J: TRBJ2-5
V: TRBV6-5

DNA: TGTGCCACCAGCAGAGACTGGGGAGGAAGCAATCAGCCCCAGCATTTT
CDR3: CATSRDWGGSNQPQHF
size: few
D: NA
J: TRBJ1-5
V: TRBV15

DNA: TGTGCCACTTCGAGGACAGCCTACGAGCAGTACTTC
CDR3: CATSRTAYEQYF
size: NA
D: NA
J: TRBJ2-7
V: TRBV7-9

DNA: TGTGCCAGCAGCCCCGAGCGGGGGGGCCAAGAGACCCAGTACTTC
CDR3: CASSPERGGQETQYF
size: NA
D: TRBD2
J: TRBJ2-5
V: TRBV13

DNA: TGTGCCTGGAGTGTAGGAGGGGCCGTTAGATCACCCCTCCACTTT
CDR3: CAWSVGGAVRSPLHF
size: NA
D: NA
J: TRBJ1-6
V: TRBV30

DNA: TGTGCCAGCTCACCGGGGGCCGAGCAGTACTTC
CDR3: CASSPGAEQYF
size: NA
D: NA
J: TRBJ2-7
V: TRBV18

DNA: TGTGCCAGCAGCTGGAACAGGGGGTATGGCTACACCTTC
CDR3: CASSWNRGYGYTF
size: NA
D: TRBD1
J: TRBJ1-2
V: TRBV5-6

DNA: TGTGCCAGCTCACCCTCGACAGGGGTTACCTACGAGCAGTACTTC
CDR3: CASSPSTGVTYEQYF
size: few
D: TRBD1
J: TRBJ2-7
V: TRBV18

DNA: TGTGCCAGCAGCTTAGACTTGAGGACTAGCGGGGGGGCCGGGGAGACCCAGTACTTC
CDR3: CASSLDLRTSGGAGETQYF
size: NA
D: TRBD2
J: TRBJ2-5
V: TRBV7-8

DNA: TGTGCCAGCAGCCCACAGGAGACCGGGGAGCTGTTTTTT
CDR3: CASSPQETGELFF
size: NA
D: NA
J: TRBJ2-2
V: TRBV5-6

DNA: TGTGCCAGCTCACCGGACAGGAATGGCTACACCTTC
CDR3: CASSPDRNGYTF
size: NA
D: TRBD1
J: TRBJ1-2
V: TRBV18

DNA: TGTGCCAGCAGTCTAGACAGGTTCTACGAGCAGTACTTC
CDR3: CASSLDRFYEQYF
size: NA
D: NA
J: TRBJ2-7
V: TRBV6-5

DNA: TGTGCCAGCAGTTACGGGACAGGGGAAGGCTACACCTTC
CDR3: CASSYGTGEGYTF
size: once
D: TRBD1
J: TRBJ1-2
V: TRBV6-6

DNA: TGCGCCAGCAGCTCCTCCGGGAACTACGAGCAGTACTTC
CDR3: CASSSSGNYEQYF
size: NA
D: NA
J: TRBJ2-7
V: TRBV5-1

DNA: TGTGCCAGCAGCGTAGATCTGACTAAGGAAAAACTGTTTTTT
CDR3: CASSVDLTKEKLFF
size: NA
D: NA
J: TRBJ1-4
V: TRBV9

DNA: TGTGCCAGCAACGGTAGAATTGGTAGCACTGAAGCTTTCTTT
CDR3: CASNGRIGSTEAFF
size: NA
D: NA
J: TRBJ1-1
V: TRBV6-1

DNA: TGTGCCAGCAGCTTAGGGGGCTCGGGCACTGAAGCTTTCTTT
CDR3: CASSLGGSGTEAFF
size: NA
D: NA
J: TRBJ1-1
V: TRBV7-2

DNA: TGCAGCGTTCGTGAAGGGGGTTTTGAAGCTTTCTTT
CDR3: CSVREGGFEAFF
size: NA
D: NA
J: TRBJ1-1
V: TRBV29-1

DNA: TGTGCCAGCAGCTCCAGGCTGAACGTAGCCGGGGAGCTGTTTTTT
CDR3: CASSSRLNVAGELFF
size: NA
D: NA
J: TRBJ2-2
V: TRBV7-8

DNA: TGTGCCAGCAGTCGGGACACTGAAGCTTTCTTT
CDR3: CASSRDTEAFF
size: few
D: NA
J: TRBJ1-1
V: TRBV28

DNA: TGTGCCTGGAGTTCGGACAGGGTCTATGGCTACACCTTC
CDR3: CAWSSDRVYGYTF
size: NA
D: TRBD1
J: TRBJ1-2
V: TRBV30

DNA: TGTGCCAGTGGACTTCCCGGCTCCTACAATGAGCAGTTCTTC
CDR3: CASGLPGSYNEQFF
size: NA
D: NA
J: TRBJ2-1
V: TRBV19